This T cell receptor beta chain was sequenced in a study of cytomegalovirus exposure and HLA in healthy donors. General study points: Common viral pathogens seemed to be connected with several of the most significant clusters, according to a later analysis.

To note about this clone: Its specificity is unknown. One end of the junction varies from germline; a read error may be responsible.

It was with 60 Vbeta and 13 Jbeta primers that the PCR ran. TCRdb's copy holds only in-frame clones and misses some; the assay was immunoSEQ multiplex PCR. The table lists about 150,000 clones, 70% to 90% of them singletons, with approximately 5.6% in the top ten. Sequenced: PBMCs. The receptor was derived from a middle-aged woman in good health and CMV-seropositive.

CDR3 sequence reads: CASSEYSGRATVF. The CDR3 region has the DNA TGTGCCAGCAGCGAATATAGCGGGAGGGCAACTGTCTTC. The rearrangement links TRBV27 to TRBJ2-1; 11 nucleotides align to TRBD2. From germline, CDR1 is MNHEY and CDR2 SMNVEV (reference sequence). CDR3 length: 13 amino acids.